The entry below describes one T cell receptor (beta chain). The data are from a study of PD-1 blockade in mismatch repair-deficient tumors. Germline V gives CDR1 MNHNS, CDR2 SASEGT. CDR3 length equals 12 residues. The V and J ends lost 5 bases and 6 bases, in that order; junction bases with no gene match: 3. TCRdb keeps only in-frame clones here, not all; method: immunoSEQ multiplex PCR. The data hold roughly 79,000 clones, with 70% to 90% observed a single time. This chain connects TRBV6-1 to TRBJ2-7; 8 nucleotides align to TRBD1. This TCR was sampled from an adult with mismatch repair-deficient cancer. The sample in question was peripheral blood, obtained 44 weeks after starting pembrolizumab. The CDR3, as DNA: TGTGCCAGCAGTACAGGGGGTAGCGAGCAGTACTTC. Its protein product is CASSTGGSEQYF.